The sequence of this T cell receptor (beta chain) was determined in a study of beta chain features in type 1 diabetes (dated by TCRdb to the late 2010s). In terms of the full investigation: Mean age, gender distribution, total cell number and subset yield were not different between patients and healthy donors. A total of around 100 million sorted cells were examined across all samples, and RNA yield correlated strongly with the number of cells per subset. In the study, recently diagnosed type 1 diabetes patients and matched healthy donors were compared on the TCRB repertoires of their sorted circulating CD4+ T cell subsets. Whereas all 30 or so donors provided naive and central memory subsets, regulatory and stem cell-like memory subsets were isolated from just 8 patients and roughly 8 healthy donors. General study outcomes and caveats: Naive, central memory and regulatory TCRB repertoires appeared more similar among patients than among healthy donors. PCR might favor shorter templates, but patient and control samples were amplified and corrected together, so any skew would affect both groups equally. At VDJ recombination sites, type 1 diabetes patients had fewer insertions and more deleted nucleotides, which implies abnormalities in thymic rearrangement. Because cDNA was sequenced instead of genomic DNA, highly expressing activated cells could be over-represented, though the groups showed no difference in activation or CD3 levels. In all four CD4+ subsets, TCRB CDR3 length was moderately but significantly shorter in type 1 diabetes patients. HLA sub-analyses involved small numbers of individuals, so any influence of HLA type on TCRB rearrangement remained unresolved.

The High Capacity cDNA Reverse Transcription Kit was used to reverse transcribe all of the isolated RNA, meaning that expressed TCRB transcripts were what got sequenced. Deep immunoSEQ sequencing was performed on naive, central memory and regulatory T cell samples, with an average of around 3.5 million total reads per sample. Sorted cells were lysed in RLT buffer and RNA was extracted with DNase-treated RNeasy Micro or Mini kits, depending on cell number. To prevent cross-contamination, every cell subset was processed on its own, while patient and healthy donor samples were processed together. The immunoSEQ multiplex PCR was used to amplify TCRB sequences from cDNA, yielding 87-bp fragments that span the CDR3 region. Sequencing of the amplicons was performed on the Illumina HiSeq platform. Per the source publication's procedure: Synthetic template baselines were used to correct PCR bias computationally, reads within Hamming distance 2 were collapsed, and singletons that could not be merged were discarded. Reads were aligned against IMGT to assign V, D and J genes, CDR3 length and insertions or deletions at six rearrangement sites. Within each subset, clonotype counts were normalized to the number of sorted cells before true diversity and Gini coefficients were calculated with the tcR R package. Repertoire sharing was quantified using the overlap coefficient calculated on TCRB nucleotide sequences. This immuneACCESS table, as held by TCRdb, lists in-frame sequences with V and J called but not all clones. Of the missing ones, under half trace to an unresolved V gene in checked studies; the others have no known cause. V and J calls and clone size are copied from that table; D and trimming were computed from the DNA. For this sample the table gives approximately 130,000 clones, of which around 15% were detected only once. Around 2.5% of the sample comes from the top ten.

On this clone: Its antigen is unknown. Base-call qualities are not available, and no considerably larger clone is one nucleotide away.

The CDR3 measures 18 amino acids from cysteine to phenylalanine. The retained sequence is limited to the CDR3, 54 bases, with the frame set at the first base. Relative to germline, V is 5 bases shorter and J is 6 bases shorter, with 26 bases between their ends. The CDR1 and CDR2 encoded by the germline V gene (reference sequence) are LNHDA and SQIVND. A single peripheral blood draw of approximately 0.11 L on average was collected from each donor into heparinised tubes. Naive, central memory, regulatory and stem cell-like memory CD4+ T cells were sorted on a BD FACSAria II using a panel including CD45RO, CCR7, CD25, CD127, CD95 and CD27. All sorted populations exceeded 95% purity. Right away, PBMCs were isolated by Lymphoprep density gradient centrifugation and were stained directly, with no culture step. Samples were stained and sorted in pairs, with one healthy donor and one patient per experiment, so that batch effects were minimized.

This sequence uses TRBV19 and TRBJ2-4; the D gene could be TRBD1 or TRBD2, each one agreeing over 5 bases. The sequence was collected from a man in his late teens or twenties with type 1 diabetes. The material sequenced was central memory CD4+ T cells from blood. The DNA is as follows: TGTGCCAGTAGTGTATACGGGACCGCCGTTAATCAAGGAAACATTCAGTACTTC. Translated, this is CASSVYGTAVNQGNIQYF. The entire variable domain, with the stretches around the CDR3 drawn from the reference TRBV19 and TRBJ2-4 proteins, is DGGITQSPKYLFRKEGQNVTLSCEQNLNHDAMYWYRQDPGQGLRLIYYSQIVNDFQKGDIAEGYSVSREKKESFPLTVTSAQKNPTAFYLCASSVYGTAVNQGNIQYFGAGTRLSVL.